This TCR beta chain is drawn from a study of T cells in Graves' hyperthyroidism and ophthalmopathy. Points from the study as a whole: Blood also held most thyroid clonotypes expanded beyond 0.001. Ophthalmopathy was model-predicted a median around 6.1 months pre-onset.

As regards this clonotype: The antigen remains undetermined. Relative to the germline gene, one junction end is altered; a read error may explain this.

The CDR3 loop spans 16 amino acids. The germline CDR1 and CDR2 sequences are ENHRY and SYGVKD. Authors of the study amplified TCR beta CDR3 regions from RNA transcripts. The primer set for the first-round RT-PCR of the TCR CDR3 was HTBI. MiXCR, run by TCRdb on the multiplex PCR reads, gives a single entry per CDR3 protein. The table shows more than 500,000 distinct CDR3 sequences, with approximately 48% occurring only once. The clonotype was recovered from an adult woman with Graves' disease, either hyperthyroidism or ophthalmopathy (not recorded which). Material: peripheral blood or thyroid tissue (not recorded which). V is TRBV10-3 and J is TRBJ1-6; the match to TRBD1 covers 10 bases. The CDR3 is CAISEPPGQGDSPLHF. CDR3 bases: TGTGCCATCAGTGAGCCCCCCGGACAGGGGGATTCGCCCCTCCACTTT.